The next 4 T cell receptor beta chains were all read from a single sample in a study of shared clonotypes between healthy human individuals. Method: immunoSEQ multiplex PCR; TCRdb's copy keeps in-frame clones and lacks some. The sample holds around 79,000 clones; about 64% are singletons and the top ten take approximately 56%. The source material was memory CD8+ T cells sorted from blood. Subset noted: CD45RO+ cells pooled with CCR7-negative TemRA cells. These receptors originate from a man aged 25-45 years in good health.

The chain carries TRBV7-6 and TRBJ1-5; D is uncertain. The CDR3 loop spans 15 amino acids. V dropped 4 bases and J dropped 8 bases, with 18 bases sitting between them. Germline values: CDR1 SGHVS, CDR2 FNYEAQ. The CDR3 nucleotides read TGTGCCAGCAGCTCACGTTGGGCAGAGGAAGAGCCCCAGCATTTT. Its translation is CASSSRWAEEEPQHF.

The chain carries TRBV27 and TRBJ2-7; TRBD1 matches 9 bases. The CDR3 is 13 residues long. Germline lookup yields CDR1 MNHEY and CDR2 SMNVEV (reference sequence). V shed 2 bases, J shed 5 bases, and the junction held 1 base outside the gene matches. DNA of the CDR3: TGTGCCAGCAGTTTAACAGGGGGCGACGAGCAGTACTTC. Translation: CASSLTGGDEQYF.

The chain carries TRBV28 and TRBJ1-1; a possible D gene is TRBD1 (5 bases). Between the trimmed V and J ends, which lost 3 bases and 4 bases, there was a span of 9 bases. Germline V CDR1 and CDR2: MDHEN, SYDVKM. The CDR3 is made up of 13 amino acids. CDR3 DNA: TGTGCCAGCAGTTTGCAGGGAATCACTGAAGCTTTCTTT. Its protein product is CASSLQGITEAFF.

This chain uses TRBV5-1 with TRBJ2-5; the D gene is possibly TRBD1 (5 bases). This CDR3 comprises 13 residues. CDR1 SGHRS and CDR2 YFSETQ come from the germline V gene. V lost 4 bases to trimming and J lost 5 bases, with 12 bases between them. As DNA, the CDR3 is TGCGCCAGCAGCACCACAGGACGGGAGACCCAGTACTTC. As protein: CASSTTGRETQYF.